This T cell receptor (beta chain) was identified in a study of blood T cell repertoires in COVID-19. Method: immunoSEQ multiplex PCR; TCRdb's copy keeps in-frame clones and lacks some. This table has 230,000 or so clones, around 80% appearing once. The material sequenced was peripheral blood. This sequence was found in a young man with active or convalescent COVID-19.

The CDR3 region has the DNA TGTGCCAGCAGCTTAGTGGGGACAGGGACGGTAGGAAACACCATATATTTT. Translated: CASSLVGTGTVGNTIYF. The genes are TRBV7-2 and TRBJ1-3; TRBD1 agrees at 9 bases. The CDR3 length is 17 residues. The J segment lost 4 bases and the V segment lost 1 base, leaving 8 bases of the junction unmatched. Germline V gives CDR1 SGHTA, CDR2 FQGNSA.